This T cell receptor beta chain is drawn from a study of OX40 agonist ivuxolimab in advanced cancers. The CDR3 totals 14 residues. The germline gives CDR1 WSHSY, CDR2 SAAADI. The junction had 3 bases not matched to a gene; V was cut back by 3 bases and J by 2 bases. Clones were sequenced by immunoSEQ multiplex PCR, and TCRdb holds only the in-frame ones, with some missing. The sample comprises about 36,000 clones, 84% of which are singletons, and about a sixth rests with the top ten. Whole-study findings and limits: Average numbers of expanded clones were greater in CD8+ T cells than in CD4+.

About this clone: What it binds is unknown.

This material consisted of CD4+ or CD8+ T cells sorted from blood, taken in a trial of the OX40 agonist ivuxolimab. The sequence derives from an adult with an advanced solid tumor such as melanoma, head and neck, liver or kidney cancer. This chain uses TRBV10-2 with TRBJ2-7, with 8 bases identical to TRBD2. Here the CDR3 reads CASSDIAGPYEQYF. The CDR3 coding sequence is TGCGCCAGCAGTGATATAGCGGGACCCTACGAGCAGTACTTC.